This section outlines one TCR beta chain sequence together with its context. Allocation to cohorts depended on clinical history reported by the participants. This record belongs to a study of blood T cell repertoires in COVID-19. The overall study: In each case, the material was cDNA or gDNA derived from T cells, B-cell-depleted T cells, or PBMCs.

V lost 0 bases and J lost 8; bases outside the gene matches: 7. Germline V gene data show CDR1 as LGHDT and CDR2 as YNNKEL (reference sequence). The CDR3 is 15 residues long. Per the original methods: Using reference gene primer amplification, nucleated cell counts were estimated. Clones were sequenced by immunoSEQ multiplex PCR, and TCRdb holds only the in-frame ones, with some missing. Clonal size and the V and J genes are those of that table, whereas D and trimming came from the DNA. Of 350,000 to 450,000 clones listed, approximately 93% are singletons. The sequence derives from a woman in her forties who had been exposed to COVID-19. Sequencing was done on a sample of PBMCs or T cells enriched from blood (not recorded which). This sequence joins TRBV3-1 (or the pseudogene TRBV3-2) and TRBJ2-7, with 10 bases aligning to TRBD2. The CDR3 DNA sequence: TGTGCCAGCAGCCAAGATGGAGCGGGGGGGACGCAGCAGTACTTC. Protein: CASSQDGAGGTQQYF.